This TCR beta chain was sequenced in a study of regulatory T cells in long-lasting Graves disease. A note on this clonotype: The antigen is unknown.

Overall study results and limits: Accuracy might have suffered from few samples.

This CDR3 is 14 amino acids long. The germline V gene encodes CDR1 MDHEN and CDR2 SYDVKM. Deletions cut 6 bases from V and 3 bases from J, with 14 bases between. CDR3 regions were amplified by Arm-PCR using iRepertoire HTBI primers to build TCR beta libraries. MiXCR, applied by TCRdb to the multiplex PCR reads, yields one record per CDR3 protein. The data hold 350,000 to 450,000 distinct CDR3 sequences, with around 20% observed a single time. Time point defined: persistent/refractory GD, antithyroid drugs over 5 years with positive TRAb. From PBMCs, RNA was extracted and then used to make the TCR library. From each patient, roughly 10 milliliters of peripheral blood was drawn and collected into an EDTA anticoagulant tube.

This receptor was obtained from a female donor with Graves disease. This rearrangement joins TRBV28 to TRBJ2-5; D remains unclear. Sequenced material: peripheral blood mononuclear cells (PBMCs), taken when the disease was refractory, from a patient treated with antithyroid drugs. CDR3 coding DNA: TGTGCCAGCAGCCCGGCAGGAAGGGAAGAGACCCAGTACTTC. This sequence encodes CASSPAGREETQYF.